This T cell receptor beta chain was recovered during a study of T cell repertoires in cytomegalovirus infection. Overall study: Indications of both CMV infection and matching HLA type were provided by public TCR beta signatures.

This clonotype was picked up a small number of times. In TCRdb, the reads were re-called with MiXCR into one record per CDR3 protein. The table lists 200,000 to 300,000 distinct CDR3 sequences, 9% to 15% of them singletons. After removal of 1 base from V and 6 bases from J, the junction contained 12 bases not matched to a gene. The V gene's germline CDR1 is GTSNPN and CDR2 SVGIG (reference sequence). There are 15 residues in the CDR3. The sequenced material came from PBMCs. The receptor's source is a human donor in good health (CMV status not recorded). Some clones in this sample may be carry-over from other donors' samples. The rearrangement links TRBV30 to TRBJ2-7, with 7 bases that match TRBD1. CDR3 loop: CAWSGRGQRGGEQYF. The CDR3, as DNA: TGTGCCTGGAGTGGAAGGGGACAGCGTGGGGGCGAGCAGTACTTC.